This T cell receptor beta chain was identified during a study of blood T cell repertoires in COVID-19. About the study: T cells, B-cell-depleted T cells, or PBMCs provided the cDNA or gDNA that served as material.

Original handling: Reference gene primer amplification gave estimated nucleated cell counts. Sequencing used immunoSEQ multiplex PCR; TCRdb keeps in-frame clones, though not all of them. V and J calls and clone size come straight from that table; D and trimming were deduced from the DNA. The top ten clones hold 3.9% of a sample with roughly 50,000 clones, 85% to 95% of them seen once. The V gene's germline CDR1 is SGHVS and CDR2 FNYEAQ. This CDR3 is built from 15 residues. Trimming shortened V by 3 bases and J by 4 bases, and 16 bases separated the two germline ends. The receptor's source is a man in his fifties with acute or convalescent COVID-19. What was sequenced was peripheral blood. The chain links TRBV7-6 to TRBJ2-7, with a possible D match to TRBD1 (6 bases). Here the CDR3 reads CASSFNEGDGYEQYF. The CDR3 DNA follows: TGTGCCAGCAGCTTCAATGAGGGGGACGGGTACGAGCAGTACTTC.